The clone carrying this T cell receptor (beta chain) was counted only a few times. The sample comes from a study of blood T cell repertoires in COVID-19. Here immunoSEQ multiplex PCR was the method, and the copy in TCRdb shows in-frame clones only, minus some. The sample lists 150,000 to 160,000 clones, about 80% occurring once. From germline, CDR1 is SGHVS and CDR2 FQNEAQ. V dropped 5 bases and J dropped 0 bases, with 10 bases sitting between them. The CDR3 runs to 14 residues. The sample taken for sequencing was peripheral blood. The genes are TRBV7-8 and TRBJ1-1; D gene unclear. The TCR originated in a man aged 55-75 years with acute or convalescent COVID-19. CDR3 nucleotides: TGTGCCAGCAGCCGAGGAAACATGAACACTGAAGCTTTCTTT. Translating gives CASSRGNMNTEAFF.